This T cell receptor beta chain originates from a study of beta chain features in type 1 diabetes. Study results and caveats: A moderate, significant TCRB CDR3 shortening appeared in type 1 diabetes across four CD4+ subsets. PCR might preferentially amplify shorter templates, equally in patients and controls. Individuals with type 1 diabetes displayed fewer insertions and more deletions at VDJ junctions.

Sorted cells reached over 98% purity in every population. Worth noting for this clone: As yet, its antigen is unknown.

Sequenced material consisted of expressed TCRB transcripts (all of the isolated RNA was reverse transcribed). Naive, central memory and regulatory T cell samples produced a mean of around 4 million reads. Repertoires were generated with immunoSEQ multiplex PCR, while TCRdb's copy carries only in-frame clones and drops some. The sample has 65,000 to 85,000 clones; around 49% are singletons. CDR1 SEHNR and CDR2 FQNEAQ come from the germline V gene (reference sequence). CDR3 size: 15 residues. Trimming removed 1 base at V and 2 bases at J, with 9 bases between. The sample consisted of central memory CD4+ T cells from blood. The receptor's source is a man younger than 45 with type 1 diabetes. The chain carries TRBV7-9 and TRBJ2-1; unclear D gene. This CDR3 reads CASSLGQSTYNEQFF. The CDR3 DNA follows: TGTGCCAGCAGCTTAGGGCAGTCGACCTACAATGAGCAGTTCTTC.